The 18 T cell receptor beta chains reported below all come from one sample, sequenced in a study of shared clonotypes between healthy human individuals. Profiling relied on immunoSEQ multiplex PCR, and the TCRdb table lists in-frame clones only, not all of them. The sample contains roughly 680,000 clones, just under 75% of which appear only once. The sequenced material came from memory CD4+ T cells sorted from blood. Sample subset: CD45RA-negative fraction. The source is a woman aged 25 to 45 in good health.

This clone was seen only a few times. V gene TRBV7-9 combines with J gene TRBJ2-7; TRBD1 agrees at 7 bases. Looked up from germline, CDR1 is SEHNR and CDR2 is FQNEAQ (reference sequence). After removal of 6 bases from V and 3 bases from J, the junction contained 2 bases not matched to a gene. The CDR3 loop spans 12 amino acids. The CDR3 loop reads CASRRDSYEQYF. The CDR3 nucleotides read TGTGCCAGCAGACGGGACAGCTACGAGCAGTACTTC.

The chain couples TRBV11-1 to TRBJ1-2, with D uncertain. Germline V CDR1 and CDR2: SGHAT, FQDESV (reference sequence). This CDR3 contains 15 residues. V lost 3 bases and J lost 8, with 19 bases in between. CDR3: CASSFSRRAGGGYTF. The DNA of the CDR3 is TGTGCCAGCAGCTTTTCCCGCCGGGCAGGCGGGGGCTACACCTTC.

This chain uses TRBV6-5 with TRBJ1-4, with 9 bases that match TRBD1. The CDR3 loop spans 15 amino acids. CDR1 MNHEY and CDR2 SVGAGI come from the germline V gene. Unmatched junction bases numbered 6, after V lost 2 bases and J lost 8 bases. The CDR3 coding sequence is TGTGCCAGCAGTTACGTAGGACAGGGGAGCGAAAAACTGTTTTTT. Amino acid sequence: CASSYVGQGSEKLFF.

This chain links TRBV21-1 with TRBJ2-7; TRBD1, as called in the table, went unchecked against the DNA. TRBV21-1 corresponds to a pseudogene. The length of the CDR3 is 14 residues. CDR3 residues: CASSRQTPTYEQYF. CDR3 nucleotide sequence: TGTGCCAGCAGCCGACAGACCCCTACTTACGAGCAGTACTTC.

The chain links TRBV19 to TRBJ2-7; TRBD2 is a possible D gene (6 bases). The CDR3 sequence is 13 residues long. V lost 5 bases, J lost 1 base, and 9 bases lay in between. Per the germline V gene, CDR1 is LNHDA and CDR2 is SQIVND (reference sequence). CDR3: CASSPGTSYEQYF. The CDR3 DNA follows: TGTGCCAGTAGTCCTGGGACTTCCTACGAGCAGTACTTC.

V gene TRBV6-5 combines with J gene TRBJ2-1; 9 bases are a match to TRBD1. The CDR3 spans 14 residues. The V gene's germline CDR1 is MNHEY and CDR2 SVGAGI. J gave up 9 bases and V 2 bases, and 5 bases lay outside the gene matches. In nucleotides, the CDR3 is TGTGCCAGCAGTTACGATGGACAGGGGTTTGAGCAGTTCTTC. Encoded protein: CASSYDGQGFEQFF.

This chain links TRBV27 with TRBJ2-2; tentatively, D is TRBD1 (5 bases). The germline gives CDR1 MNHEY, CDR2 SMNVEV (reference sequence). V lost 2 bases, J lost 6 bases, and 13 bases lay in between. This CDR3 contains 15 residues. The CDR3 DNA reads as TGTGCCAGCAGTTTACGAATCAGGGATGCCGGGGAGCTGTTTTTT. This translates into CASSLRIRDAGELFF.

V is TRBV6-5 and J is TRBJ1-4; 8 positions agree with TRBD1. CDR3 size: 14 residues. Germline V lookup: CDR1 MNHEY, CDR2 SVGAGI. V was clipped by 5 bases and J by 10 bases; unmatched bases: 9. The CDR3 DNA is TGTGCCAGCAGTCCCTCCGGACAGGGCGGAAAACTGTTTTTT. It translates to CASSPSGQGGKLFF.

CDR3 sequence reads: CASSPRGSGGGYTF. As DNA, the CDR3 is TGTGCCAGTAGTCCCCGGGGCAGCGGGGGCGGCTACACCTTC. The chain links TRBV19 to TRBJ1-2, with D maybe TRBD1 (6 bases). From germline, CDR1 is LNHDA and CDR2 SQIVND (reference sequence). Between the trimmed V and J ends, which lost 5 bases and 8 bases, there was a span of 18 bases. The CDR3 covers 14 residues. The full variable domain, completed using reference TRBV19 and TRBJ1-2, is DGGITQSPKYLFRKEGQNVTLSCEQNLNHDAMYWYRQDPGQGLRLIYYSQIVNDFQKGDIAEGYSVSREKKESFPLTVTSAQKNPTAFYLCASSPRGSGGGYTFGSGTRLTVV.

The rearrangement joins TRBV30 to TRBJ1-3; 10 nucleotides align to TRBD1. The length of the CDR3 is 15 residues. Germline V CDR1 and CDR2: GTSNPN, SVGIG (reference sequence). Trimming took 3 bases from V and 6 from J; bases not matched to a gene: 8. CDR3 bases: TGTGCCTGGAGGACGGGACAGGGGATTCAAAACACCATATATTTT. This gives the protein CAWRTGQGIQNTIYF.

This chain connects TRBV6-1 to TRBJ1-2; 8 bases align to TRBD1. The CDR3 extends over 16 amino acids. Germline lookup yields CDR1 MNHNS and CDR2 SASEGT. V was clipped by 1 base and J by 4 bases; unmatched bases: 8. The CDR3 DNA sequence: TGTGCCAGCAGTGAAGGGACAGGGACCCTAATCTATGGCTACACCTTC. It translates to CASSEGTGTLIYGYTF.

The gene calls are TRBV2 and TRBJ2-1; 13 bases match TRBD2. The CDR3 spans 14 residues. The J segment lost 5 bases and the V segment lost 8 bases, leaving 3 bases of the junction unmatched. Germline V CDR1 and CDR2: SNHLY, FYNNEI. CDR3 in amino acids: CASALAGGDNEQFF. The DNA of the CDR3 is TGTGCCAGCGCACTAGCGGGAGGGGACAATGAGCAGTTCTTC.

The chain is built from TRBV10-3 and TRBJ1-1, with 7 bases that match TRBD1. V shed 6 bases, J shed 3 bases, and the junction held 7 bases outside the gene matches. The CDR3 runs to 14 residues. Germline V gene lookup returns CDR1 ENHRY and CDR2 SYGVKD. Here the CDR3 DNA reads TGTGCCATCAGGGAAGGGACAGTACACACTGAAGCTTTCTTT. Amino acids: CAIREGTVHTEAFF.

The rearrangement links TRBV19 to TRBJ1-1, with 10 bases lining up with TRBD1. V gave up 4 bases and J gave up 1 base; unmatched junction bases: 0. Germline loops: CDR1 LNHDA, CDR2 SQIVND (reference sequence). The CDR3 is made up of 14 amino acids. The CDR3 reads CASSRDRGNTEAFF. The CDR3 DNA reads as TGTGCCAGTAGTAGGGACAGGGGGAACACTGAAGCTTTCTTT.

The V and J genes are TRBV28 and TRBJ1-3, with D uncertain. CDR1 and CDR2 from the germline V gene are MDHEN and SYDVKM. CDR3 length: 13 residues. V was clipped by 3 bases and J by 3 bases, with 6 bases between them. CDR3 DNA: TGTGCCAGCAGTTTTAATCGTGGAAACACCATATATTTT. This encodes CASSFNRGNTIYF.

This clone was counted a single time. The genes are TRBV4-2 and TRBJ2-1, with 10 bases lining up with TRBD2. V was clipped by 4 bases and J by 8 bases; unmatched bases: 8. Germline CDR1 is LGHNA and CDR2 is YNFKEQ. The CDR3 consists of 15 residues. CDR3 nucleotides: TGTGCCAGCAGCCTATTGGTCGGGACTAGCGATGAGCAGTTCTTC. This sequence encodes CASSLLVGTSDEQFF.

The CDR3 spells CASSVQENTGELFF. In nucleotides, the CDR3 is TGTGCCAGCAGTGTTCAAGAGAACACCGGGGAGCTGTTTTTT. The chain uses TRBV6-4 and TRBJ2-2, with D hard to call. This CDR3 is built from 14 residues. Between the trimmed V and J ends, which lost 4 bases and 1 base, there was a span of 7 bases. Germline CDR1 MRHNA, CDR2 SNTAGT.

This clone was detected a few times. The chain is built from TRBV15 and TRBJ2-6; no reliable D call. The V end was cut by 5 bases, the J end by 0 bases, with 8 bases between. This CDR3 comprises 15 residues. The V gene's germline CDR1 is LNHNV and CDR2 YYDKDF (reference sequence). In DNA form, the CDR3 reads TGTGCCACCAGCCCTCAGTACTCTGGGGCCAACGTCCTGACTTTC. Amino acid sequence: CATSPQYSGANVLTF.